A selection of T cell receptor beta chains follows, all from one sample in a study of blood T cells in healthy people across ages. TCRdb reprocessed the 5' RACE reads via MiXCR and lists one record per CDR3 protein. The sample lists just over 1 million distinct CDR3 sequences, under 45% occurring once. The sample comprised blood. These TCRs come from a woman aged 60-70 years in good health. CDR3s include the opening cysteine and the closing phenylalanine or tryptophan. The D gene is left open where the match is weak. Not all rows give a size; the values are once, few, many and, for expanded clones, a class.

clone size: few; J gene: TRBJ1-6; D gene: -; V gene: TRBV5-1; CDR3 protein: CASSLVVDSNSPLHF; CDR3 DNA: TGCGCCAGCAGCTTGGTCGTGGACAGCAATTCACCCCTCCACTTT
clone size: few; J gene: TRBJ2-1; D gene: TRBD2; V gene: TRBV12-3/TRBV12-4; CDR3 protein: CASSKGTSSYNEQFF; CDR3 DNA: TGTGCCAGCAGTAAGGGGACTAGCTCTTACAATGAGCAGTTCTTC
clone size: many; J gene: TRBJ1-2; D gene: TRBD1; V gene: TRBV29-1; CDR3 protein: CSVELGGQGGYGYTF; CDR3 DNA: TGCAGCGTTGAATTAGGCGGACAGGGGGGCTATGGCTACACCTTC
clone size: -; J gene: TRBJ2-7; D gene: -; V gene: TRBV28; CDR3 protein: CASSPRDGTTYEQYF; CDR3 DNA: TGTGCCAGCAGTCCCCGGGACGGAACCACCTACGAGCAGTACTTC
clone size: few; J gene: TRBJ2-7; D gene: -; V gene: TRBV5-6; CDR3 protein: CASSWALGNEQYF; CDR3 DNA: TGTGCCAGCAGCTGGGCGCTCGGGAACGAGCAGTACTTC
clone size: -; J gene: TRBJ2-1; D gene: -; V gene: TRBV7-9; CDR3 protein: CASSLGTGDMPTSDSNEQFF; CDR3 DNA: TGTGCCAGCAGCTTAGGGACAGGGGACATGCCGACTAGCGACTCCAATGAGCAGTTCTTC
clone size: few; J gene: TRBJ2-3; D gene: -; V gene: TRBV27; CDR3 protein: CASFPIVTGKTDTQYF; CDR3 DNA: TGTGCCAGCTTCCCAATTGTTACAGGGAAGACAGATACGCAGTATTTT
clone size: many; J gene: TRBJ2-4; D gene: -; V gene: TRBV11-2; CDR3 protein: CASSLVGLAKNIQYF; CDR3 DNA: TGTGCCAGCAGCTTAGTAGGATTAGCCAAAAACATTCAGTACTTC
clone size: -; J gene: TRBJ2-7; D gene: TRBD1; V gene: TRBV10-3; CDR3 protein: CATEEDRRYEQYF; CDR3 DNA: TGTGCCACCGAGGAGGACAGGAGATACGAGCAGTACTTC
clone size: -; J gene: TRBJ2-7; D gene: TRBD1; V gene: TRBV20-1; CDR3 protein: CSASQPGQGAYEQYF; CDR3 DNA: TGCAGTGCTAGCCAACCGGGACAGGGGGCTTACGAGCAGTACTTC
clone size: -; J gene: TRBJ2-7; D gene: -; V gene: TRBV5-5; CDR3 protein: CASSLETGLGNEQYF; CDR3 DNA: TGTGCCAGCAGCTTAGAAACAGGGTTGGGGAACGAGCAGTACTTC
clone size: -; J gene: TRBJ2-7; D gene: -; V gene: TRBV5-1; CDR3 protein: CASRRDTTAYEQYF; CDR3 DNA: TGCGCCAGCAGAAGGGACACCACAGCCTACGAGCAGTACTTC
clone size: -; J gene: TRBJ2-4; D gene: -; V gene: TRBV7-2; CDR3 protein: CASSLGGQTKNIQYF; CDR3 DNA: TGTGCCAGCAGCTTAGGGGGACAAACCAAAAACATTCAGTACTTC
clone size: few; J gene: TRBJ2-1; D gene: TRBD2; V gene: TRBV7-6; CDR3 protein: CASSLGLGLAGTEQFF; CDR3 DNA: TGTGCCAGCAGCTTAGGTCTGGGACTAGCGGGAACTGAGCAGTTCTTC
clone size: -; J gene: TRBJ1-2; D gene: -; V gene: TRBV2; CDR3 protein: CASSDQAWAGYTF; CDR3 DNA: TGTGCCAGCAGTGACCAGGCTTGGGCTGGCTACACCTTC
clone size: -; J gene: TRBJ2-4; D gene: -; V gene: TRBV7-7; CDR3 protein: CAPRKTLQYF; CDR3 DNA: TGTGCCCCAAGGAAGACGCTTCAGTACTTC
clone size: -; J gene: TRBJ2-7; D gene: -; V gene: TRBV25-1; CDR3 protein: CANSEWADSGEQYF; CDR3 DNA: TGTGCCAACAGTGAATGGGCGGACAGCGGCGAGCAGTACTTC
clone size: -; J gene: TRBJ1-5; D gene: -; V gene: TRBV6-5; CDR3 protein: CASRPGTGGRGQPQHF; CDR3 DNA: TGTGCCAGCAGACCCGGGACGGGGGGCCGCGGTCAGCCCCAGCATTTT
clone size: -; J gene: TRBJ2-3; D gene: -; V gene: TRBV10-3; CDR3 protein: CATVHSGGPDTQYF; CDR3 DNA: TGTGCCACCGTACACAGTGGTGGCCCAGATACGCAGTATTTT
clone size: -; J gene: TRBJ2-7; D gene: TRBD1; V gene: TRBV29-1; CDR3 protein: CSVEGDRGHYEQYF; CDR3 DNA: TGCAGCGTTGAAGGGGACAGGGGGCACTACGAGCAGTACTTC
clone size: few; J gene: TRBJ2-7; D gene: -; V gene: TRBV7-8; CDR3 protein: CASSLEFGGGFYEQYF; CDR3 DNA: TGTGCCAGCAGCTTAGAGTTCGGCGGAGGGTTTTACGAGCAGTACTTC
clone size: -; J gene: TRBJ2-1; D gene: -; V gene: TRBV11-2; CDR3 protein: CASGNRDSLLDEQFF; CDR3 DNA: TGTGCCAGCGGAAACCGGGACTCTCTGTTAGATGAGCAGTTCTTC
clone size: -; J gene: TRBJ1-5; D gene: -; V gene: TRBV3-1; CDR3 protein: CASSQAGGAFQPQHF; CDR3 DNA: TGTGCCAGCAGCCAAGCGGGGGGGGCGTTTCAGCCCCAGCATTTT
clone size: -; J gene: TRBJ2-1; D gene: -; V gene: TRBV14; CDR3 protein: CASSQVFFDEQFF; CDR3 DNA: TGTGCCAGCAGCCAAGTCTTCTTCGATGAGCAGTTCTTC
clone size: -; J gene: TRBJ1-6; D gene: -; V gene: TRBV27; CDR3 protein: CASSLLPRDVDNSPLHF; CDR3 DNA: TGTGCCAGCAGTCTTCTACCCCGGGACGTAGATAATTCACCCCTCCACTTT
clone size: -; J gene: TRBJ2-3; D gene: TRBD2; V gene: TRBV6-5; CDR3 protein: CASSYSGRAGTQYF; CDR3 DNA: TGTGCCAGCAGTTACAGCGGGAGGGCCGGTACGCAGTATTTT
clone size: few; J gene: TRBJ2-7; D gene: TRBD1; V gene: TRBV20-1; CDR3 protein: CSARDRDRTSHEQYF; CDR3 DNA: TGCAGTGCTAGAGACCGGGACAGGACGTCCCACGAGCAGTACTTC
clone size: -; J gene: TRBJ1-2; D gene: -; V gene: TRBV10-3; CDR3 protein: CAISDGLANYGYTF; CDR3 DNA: TGTGCCATCAGTGATGGTCTAGCTAACTATGGCTACACCTTC
clone size: many; J gene: TRBJ2-6; D gene: -; V gene: TRBV6-6; CDR3 protein: CASSPTAGANVLTF; CDR3 DNA: TGTGCCAGCAGCCCGACGGCGGGGGCCAACGTCCTGACTTTC
clone size: many; J gene: TRBJ2-5; D gene: -; V gene: TRBV18; CDR3 protein: CASSPRETQYF; CDR3 DNA: TGTGCCAGCAGTCCTAGAGAGACCCAGTACTTC
clone size: -; J gene: TRBJ2-2; D gene: -; V gene: TRBV6-5; CDR3 protein: CASSYGGLVGELFF; CDR3 DNA: TGTGCCAGCAGTTACGGGGGCCTAGTCGGGGAGCTGTTTTTT
clone size: -; J gene: TRBJ2-7; D gene: TRBD2; V gene: TRBV9; CDR3 protein: CASSVGAGGPYGQYF; CDR3 DNA: TGTGCCAGCAGCGTAGGGGCGGGAGGGCCGTACGGGCAGTACTTC
clone size: -; J gene: TRBJ2-1; D gene: TRBD2; V gene: TRBV11-2; CDR3 protein: CASSPSGTSVNEQFF; CDR3 DNA: TGTGCCAGCAGCCCAAGCGGGACCTCGGTTAATGAGCAGTTCTTC
clone size: -; J gene: TRBJ2-1; D gene: -; V gene: TRBV11-2; CDR3 protein: CASSLARRGHGLGNEQFF; CDR3 DNA: TGTGCCAGCAGCTTAGCCCGACGGGGTCACGGGCTGGGCAATGAGCAGTTCTTC
clone size: once; J gene: TRBJ1-1; D gene: -; V gene: TRBV20-1; CDR3 protein: CSAWGLGRDTEAFF; CDR3 DNA: TGCAGTGCTTGGGGGCTGGGGCGTGACACTGAAGCTTTCTTT
clone size: -; J gene: TRBJ2-1; D gene: TRBD2; V gene: TRBV11-1; CDR3 protein: CASSYWTSGINEQFF; CDR3 DNA: TGTGCCAGCAGCTACTGGACTAGCGGGATCAATGAGCAGTTCTTC
clone size: -; J gene: TRBJ2-1; D gene: TRBD2; V gene: TRBV5-1; CDR3 protein: CASSLLAGGSDSYNEQFF; CDR3 DNA: TGCGCCAGCAGCTTGTTAGCGGGAGGCTCCGACTCCTACAATGAGCAGTTCTTC
clone size: -; J gene: TRBJ1-2; D gene: TRBD1; V gene: TRBV29-1; CDR3 protein: CSVAGTAYGHTF; CDR3 DNA: TGCAGCGTTGCTGGGACAGCCTATGGCCACACCTTC
clone size: -; J gene: TRBJ2-5; D gene: TRBD2; V gene: TRBV28; CDR3 protein: CASSLPLAGVGQETQYF; CDR3 DNA: TGTGCCAGCAGTTTACCCTTAGCGGGAGTGGGACAAGAGACCCAGTACTTC
clone size: few; J gene: TRBJ2-7; D gene: -; V gene: TRBV27; CDR3 protein: CASSLPGRPNEQYF; CDR3 DNA: TGTGCCAGCAGTCTACCGGGACGCCCCAACGAGCAGTACTTC
clone size: -; J gene: TRBJ2-1; D gene: TRBD2; V gene: TRBV7-3; CDR3 protein: CASSITSGRASEQFF; CDR3 DNA: TGTGCCAGCAGCATCACTAGCGGGAGGGCCAGTGAGCAGTTCTTC
clone size: -; J gene: TRBJ2-7; D gene: TRBD2; V gene: TRBV5-6; CDR3 protein: CASSFSGQSYNEQYF; CDR3 DNA: TGTGCCAGCAGCTTTAGCGGGCAGTCCTACAATGAGCAGTACTTC
clone size: -; J gene: TRBJ2-5; D gene: TRBD1; V gene: TRBV10-3; CDR3 protein: CATQDRAGETQYF; CDR3 DNA: TGTGCCACCCAGGACAGGGCTGGGGAGACCCAGTACTTC
clone size: -; J gene: TRBJ2-1; D gene: TRBD2; V gene: TRBV27; CDR3 protein: CASSSGLPNFSYNEQFF; CDR3 DNA: TGTGCCAGCAGTTCGGGACTACCAAACTTCTCCTACAATGAGCAGTTCTTC
clone size: few; J gene: TRBJ2-5; D gene: -; V gene: TRBV20-1; CDR3 protein: CSASWVVGVETQYF; CDR3 DNA: TGCAGTGCCTCGTGGGTGGTGGGAGTAGAGACCCAGTACTTC
clone size: -; J gene: TRBJ1-5; D gene: -; V gene: TRBV3-1; CDR3 protein: CASSQDLVGNQPQHF; CDR3 DNA: TGTGCCAGCAGCCAAGATCTAGTAGGGAATCAGCCCCAGCATTTT
clone size: few; J gene: TRBJ2-1; D gene: -; V gene: TRBV20-1; CDR3 protein: CSAWREIFSFANEQFF; CDR3 DNA: TGCAGTGCTTGGCGGGAAATTTTCTCCTTCGCCAATGAGCAGTTCTTC
clone size: -; J gene: TRBJ2-1; D gene: TRBD2; V gene: TRBV20-1; CDR3 protein: CSARVAGTSGRSSYNEQFF; CDR3 DNA: TGCAGTGCTAGAGTTGCCGGGACTAGCGGGAGGAGCTCCTACAATGAGCAGTTCTTC
clone size: -; J gene: TRBJ2-5; D gene: -; V gene: TRBV29-1; CDR3 protein: CSVEYHHIIGETQYF; CDR3 DNA: TGCAGCGTTGAATATCACCACATCATAGGAGAGACCCAGTACTTC
clone size: -; J gene: TRBJ2-5; D gene: -; V gene: TRBV23-1; CDR3 protein: CASSRSPKTEETQYF; CDR3 DNA: TGCGCCAGCAGTCGTTCCCCTAAGACAGAAGAGACCCAGTACTTC